The sequence of this T cell receptor (beta chain) was determined in a study of OX40 agonist ivuxolimab in advanced cancers. TCRdb's copy holds only in-frame clones and misses some; the assay was immunoSEQ multiplex PCR. Of tens of thousands of clones listed, just over 85% are singletons. Sequenced here: CD4+ or CD8+ T cells sorted from blood, sampled in a trial of the OX40 agonist ivuxolimab. The receptor comes from an adult with an advanced solid tumor such as melanoma, head and neck, liver or kidney cancer.

CDR3 DNA sequence: TGTGCCAGCTCACCAGGGACAGGGGTAACTGAAGCTTTCTTT. As protein: CASSPGTGVTEAFF. This chain connects TRBV18 to TRBJ1-1; TRBD1 matches 10 bases. CDR1 KGHSH and CDR2 LQKENI come from the germline V gene. The CDR3 extends over 14 amino acids. V lost 2 bases, J lost 5 bases, and 2 bases stayed unmatched.